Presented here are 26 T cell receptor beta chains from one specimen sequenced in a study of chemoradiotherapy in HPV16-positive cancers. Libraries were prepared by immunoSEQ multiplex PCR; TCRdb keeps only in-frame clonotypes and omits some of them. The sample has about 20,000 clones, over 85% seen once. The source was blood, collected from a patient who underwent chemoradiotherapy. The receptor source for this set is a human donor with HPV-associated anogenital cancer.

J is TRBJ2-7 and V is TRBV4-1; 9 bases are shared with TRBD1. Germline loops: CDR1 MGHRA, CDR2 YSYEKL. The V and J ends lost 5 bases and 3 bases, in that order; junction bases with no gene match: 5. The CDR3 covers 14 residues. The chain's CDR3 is CASSAPGQGYEQYF. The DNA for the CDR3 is TGCGCCAGCAGCGCTCCGGGACAGGGCTACGAGCAGTACTTC.

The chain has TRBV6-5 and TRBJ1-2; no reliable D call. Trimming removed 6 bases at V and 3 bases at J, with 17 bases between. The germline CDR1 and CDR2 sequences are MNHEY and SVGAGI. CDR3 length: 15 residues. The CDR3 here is CASSSHTREDYGYTF. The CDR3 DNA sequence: TGTGCCAGCAGCTCCCACACCCGAGAGGACTATGGCTACACCTTC.

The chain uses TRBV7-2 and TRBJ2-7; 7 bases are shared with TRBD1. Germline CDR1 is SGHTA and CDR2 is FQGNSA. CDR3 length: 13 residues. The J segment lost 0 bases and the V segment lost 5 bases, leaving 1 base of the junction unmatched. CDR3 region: CASSRTGSYEQYF. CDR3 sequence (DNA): TGTGCCAGCAGCCGGACAGGCTCCTACGAGCAGTACTTC.

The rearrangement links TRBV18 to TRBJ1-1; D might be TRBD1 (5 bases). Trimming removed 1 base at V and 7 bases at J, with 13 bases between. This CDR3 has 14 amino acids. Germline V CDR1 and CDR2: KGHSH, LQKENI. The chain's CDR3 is CASSPLRQSSEAFF. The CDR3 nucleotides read TGTGCCAGCTCACCACTCCGACAGAGTAGTGAAGCTTTCTTT.

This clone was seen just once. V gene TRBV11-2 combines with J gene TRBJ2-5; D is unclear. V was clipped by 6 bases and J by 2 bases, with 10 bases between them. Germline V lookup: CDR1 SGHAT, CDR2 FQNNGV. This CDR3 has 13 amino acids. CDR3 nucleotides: TGTGCCAGCAGTCGGGTCTATCAAGAGACCCAGTACTTC. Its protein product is CASSRVYQETQYF.

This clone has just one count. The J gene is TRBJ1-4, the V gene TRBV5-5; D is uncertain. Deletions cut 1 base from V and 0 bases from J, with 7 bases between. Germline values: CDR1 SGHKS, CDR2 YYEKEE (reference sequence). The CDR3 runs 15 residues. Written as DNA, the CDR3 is TGTGCCAGCAGCTTGCAAGTTGCAACTAATGAAAAACTGTTTTTT. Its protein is CASSLQVATNEKLFF.

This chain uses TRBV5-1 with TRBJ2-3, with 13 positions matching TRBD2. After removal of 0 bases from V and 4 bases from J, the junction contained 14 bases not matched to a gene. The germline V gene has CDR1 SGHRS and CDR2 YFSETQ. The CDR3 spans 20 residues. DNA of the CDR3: TGCGCCAGCAGCTTGGCCTTCGATCAGACTAGCGGGAGGAGGGCAGATACGCAGTATTTT. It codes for CASSLAFDQTSGRRADTQYF. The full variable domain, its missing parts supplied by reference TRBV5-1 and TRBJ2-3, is KAGVTQTPRYLIKTRGQQVTLSCSPISGHRSVSWYQQTPGQGLQFLFEYFSETQRNKGNFPGRFSGRQFSNSRSEMNVSTLELGDSALYLCASSLAFDQTSGRRADTQYFGPGTRLTVL.

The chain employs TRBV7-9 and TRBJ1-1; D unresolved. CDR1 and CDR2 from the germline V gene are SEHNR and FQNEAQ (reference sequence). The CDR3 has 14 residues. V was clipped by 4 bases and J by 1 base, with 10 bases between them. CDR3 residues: CASSSIRENTEAFF. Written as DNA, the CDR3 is TGTGCCAGCAGCTCCATCCGGGAGAACACTGAAGCTTTCTTT.

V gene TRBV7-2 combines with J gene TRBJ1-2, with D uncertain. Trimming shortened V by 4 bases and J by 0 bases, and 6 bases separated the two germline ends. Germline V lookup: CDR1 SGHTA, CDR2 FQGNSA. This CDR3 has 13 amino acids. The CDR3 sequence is CASSSTTNYGYTF. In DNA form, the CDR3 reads TGTGCCAGCAGCTCCACCACTAACTATGGCTACACCTTC.

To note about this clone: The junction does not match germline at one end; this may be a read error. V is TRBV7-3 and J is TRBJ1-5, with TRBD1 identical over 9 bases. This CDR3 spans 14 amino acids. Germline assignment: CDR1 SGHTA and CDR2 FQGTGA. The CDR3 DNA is TGTGCCAGCAGCGTAACAGGGGGCGGGCAGCCCCAGCATTTT. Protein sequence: CASSVTGGGQPQHF.

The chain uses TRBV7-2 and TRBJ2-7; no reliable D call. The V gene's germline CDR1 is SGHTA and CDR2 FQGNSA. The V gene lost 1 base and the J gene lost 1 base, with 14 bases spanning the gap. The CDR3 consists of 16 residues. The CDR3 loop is CASSLVRGRRSYEQYF. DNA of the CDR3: TGTGCCAGCAGCTTAGTTAGAGGACGGAGATCCTACGAGCAGTACTTC.

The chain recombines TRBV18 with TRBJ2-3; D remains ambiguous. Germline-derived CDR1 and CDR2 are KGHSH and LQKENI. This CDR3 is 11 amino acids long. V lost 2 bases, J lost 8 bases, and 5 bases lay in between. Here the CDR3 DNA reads TGTGCCAGCTCACCAGATTCTACGCAGTATTTT. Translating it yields CASSPDSTQYF.

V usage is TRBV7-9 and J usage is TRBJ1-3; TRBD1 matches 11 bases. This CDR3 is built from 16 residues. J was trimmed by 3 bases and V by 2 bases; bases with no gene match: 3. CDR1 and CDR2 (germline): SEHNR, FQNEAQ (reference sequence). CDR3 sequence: CASSLRTGGGGNTIYF. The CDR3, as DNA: TGTGCCAGCAGCTTAAGGACAGGGGGCGGTGGAAACACCATATATTTT.

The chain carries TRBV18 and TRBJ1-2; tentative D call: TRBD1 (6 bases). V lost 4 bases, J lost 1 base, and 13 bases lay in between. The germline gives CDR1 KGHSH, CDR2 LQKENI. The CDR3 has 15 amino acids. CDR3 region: CASSHKTGRNYGYTF. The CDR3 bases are TGTGCCAGCTCACATAAGACAGGTCGTAACTATGGCTACACCTTC.

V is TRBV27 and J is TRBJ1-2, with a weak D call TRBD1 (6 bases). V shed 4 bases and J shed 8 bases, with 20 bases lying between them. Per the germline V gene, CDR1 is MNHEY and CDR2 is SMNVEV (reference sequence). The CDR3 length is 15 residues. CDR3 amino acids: CASSSGGGLSGGYTF. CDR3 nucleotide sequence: TGTGCCAGCAGTTCGGGTGGGGGCCTTTCAGGGGGCTACACCTTC.

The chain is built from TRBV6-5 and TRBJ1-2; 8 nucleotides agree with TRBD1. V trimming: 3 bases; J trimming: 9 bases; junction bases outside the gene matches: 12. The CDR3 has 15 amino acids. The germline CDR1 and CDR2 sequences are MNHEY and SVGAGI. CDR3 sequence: CASSYRQGRLARYTF. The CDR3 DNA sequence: TGTGCCAGCAGTTATAGACAGGGGCGCCTTGCCCGCTACACCTTC.

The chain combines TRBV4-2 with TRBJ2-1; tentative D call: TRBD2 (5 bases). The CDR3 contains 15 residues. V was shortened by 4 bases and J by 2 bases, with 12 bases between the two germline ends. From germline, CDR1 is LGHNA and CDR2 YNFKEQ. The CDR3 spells CASSRGEDTYNEQFF. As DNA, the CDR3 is TGTGCCAGCAGCCGGGGAGAAGACACCTACAATGAGCAGTTCTTC.

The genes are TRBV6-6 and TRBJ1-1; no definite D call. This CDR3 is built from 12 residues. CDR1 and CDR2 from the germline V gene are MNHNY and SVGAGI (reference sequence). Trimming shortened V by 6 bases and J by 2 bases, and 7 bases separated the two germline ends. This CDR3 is CASRLINTEAFF. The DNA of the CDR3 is TGTGCCAGCAGGCTAATAAACACTGAAGCTTTCTTT.

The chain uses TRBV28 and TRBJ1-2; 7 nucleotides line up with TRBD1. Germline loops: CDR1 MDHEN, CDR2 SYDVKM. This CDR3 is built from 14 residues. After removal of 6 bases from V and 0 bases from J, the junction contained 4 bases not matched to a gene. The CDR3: CASRSGTANYGYTF. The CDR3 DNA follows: TGTGCCAGCAGGTCCGGGACAGCTAACTATGGCTACACCTTC.

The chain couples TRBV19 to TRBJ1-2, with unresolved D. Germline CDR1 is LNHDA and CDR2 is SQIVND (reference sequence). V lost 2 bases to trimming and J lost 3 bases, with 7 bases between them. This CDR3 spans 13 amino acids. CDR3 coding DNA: TGTGCCAGTAGTATAAACGGTGACTATGGCTACACCTTC. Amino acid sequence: CASSINGDYGYTF.

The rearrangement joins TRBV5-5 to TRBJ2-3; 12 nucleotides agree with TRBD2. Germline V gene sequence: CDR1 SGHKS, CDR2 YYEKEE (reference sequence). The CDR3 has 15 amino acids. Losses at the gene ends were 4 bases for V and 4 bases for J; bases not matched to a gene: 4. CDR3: CASSPTSGGADTQYF. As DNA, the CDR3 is TGTGCCAGCAGCCCGACTAGCGGGGGAGCAGATACGCAGTATTTT.

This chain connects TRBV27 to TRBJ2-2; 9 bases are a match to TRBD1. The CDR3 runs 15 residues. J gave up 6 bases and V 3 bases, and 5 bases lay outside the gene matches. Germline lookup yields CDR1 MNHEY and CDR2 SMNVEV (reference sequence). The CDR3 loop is CASSFNRGLSGELFF. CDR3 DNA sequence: TGTGCCAGCAGTTTCAACAGGGGGCTGTCCGGGGAGCTGTTTTTT.

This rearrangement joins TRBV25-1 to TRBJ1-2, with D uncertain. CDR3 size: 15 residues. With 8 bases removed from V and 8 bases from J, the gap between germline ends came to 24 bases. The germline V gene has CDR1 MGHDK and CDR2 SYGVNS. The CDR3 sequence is CASSPPGGGIKGYTF. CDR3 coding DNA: TGTGCCAGCTCTCCGCCCGGCGGCGGTATTAAGGGCTACACCTTC.

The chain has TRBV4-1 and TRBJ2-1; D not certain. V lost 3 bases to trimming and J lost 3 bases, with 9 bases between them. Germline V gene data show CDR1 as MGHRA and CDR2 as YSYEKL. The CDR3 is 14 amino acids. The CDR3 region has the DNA TGCGCCAGCAGCCAGTCAGACCACTACAATGAGCAGTTCTTC. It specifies CASSQSDHYNEQFF.

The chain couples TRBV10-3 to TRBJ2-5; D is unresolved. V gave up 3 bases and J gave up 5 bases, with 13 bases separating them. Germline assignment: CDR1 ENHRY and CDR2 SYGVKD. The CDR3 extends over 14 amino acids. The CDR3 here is CAISDYGPGETQYF. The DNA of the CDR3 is TGTGCCATCAGTGACTACGGTCCTGGGGAGACCCAGTACTTC.

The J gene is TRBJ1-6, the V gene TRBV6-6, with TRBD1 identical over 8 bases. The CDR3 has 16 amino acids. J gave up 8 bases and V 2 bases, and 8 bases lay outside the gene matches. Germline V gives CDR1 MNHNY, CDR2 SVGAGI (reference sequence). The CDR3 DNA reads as TGTGCCAGCAGTTACCCCCTCGGACAGGGACATTCACCCCTCCACTTT. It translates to CASSYPLGQGHSPLHF.